A single sample gave rise to the 25 T cell receptor beta chains below, sequenced in a study of T cells in Graves' hyperthyroidism and ophthalmopathy. What was amplified from RNA transcripts were TCR beta CDR3 regions. First-round RT-PCR with HTBI primers amplified the TCR CDR3 region. TCRdb reprocessed the multiplex PCR reads with MiXCR, giving one entry per CDR3 protein. This sample carries a few hundred thousand distinct CDR3 sequences, 13% to 15% of them seen once, and the ten largest clones take roughly a fifth. The sample comprised blood. The receptors originated from a woman aged 55-75 years with Graves' ophthalmopathy.

The J gene is TRBJ2-2, the V gene TRBV5-6, with D uncertain. The germline V and J ends were trimmed by 8 bases and 5 bases, with 16 bases remaining between them. The germline gives CDR1 SGHDT, CDR2 YYEEEE. The CDR3 has 14 residues. CDR3 residues: CASSPAVRTGELFF. DNA of the CDR3: TGTGCCAGTAGTCCGGCAGTTCGAACCGGGGAGCTGTTTTTT.

This clonotype was observed a handful of times. The chain has TRBV7-2 and TRBJ1-6, with D unclear. Trimming took off 6 bases at V and 7 bases at J, with 10 bases between the two ends. This CDR3 is 13 amino acids long. CDR1 SGHTA and CDR2 FQGNSA come from the germline V gene. The CDR3 nucleotides read TGTGCCAGCAGTCCAACGAGAAATTCACCCCTCCACTTT. Translation gives CASSPTRNSPLHF.

At least ten counts were recorded for this clonotype. This rearrangement joins TRBV24-1 to TRBJ2-1; 15 nucleotides align to TRBD2. V lost 7 bases and J lost 2; bases outside the gene matches: 11. This CDR3 comprises 19 residues. Germline V gene sequence: CDR1 KGHDR, CDR2 SFDVKD. The CDR3 reads CATSSPGLAGGGTYNEQFF. Here the CDR3 DNA reads TGTGCCACCAGCTCACCGGGACTAGCGGGAGGAGGTACCTACAATGAGCAGTTCTTC.

In its sample, this clonotype was seen many times. The chain links TRBV6-2 or TRBV6-3 to TRBJ2-3, with D perhaps TRBD2 (7 bases). CDR1 MNHEY and CDR2 SVGEGT come from the germline V gene. Trimming removed 6 bases at V and 3 bases at J, with 16 bases between. This CDR3 region has 15 residues. In nucleotides, the CDR3 is TGTGCCAGCAGCAGGGGCGGGAGCAGGACAGATACGCAGTATTTT. It encodes CASSRGGSRTDTQYF.

This clonotype was picked up many times. A read error may be the cause here, since a much bigger clone is one base away. V is TRBV12-3 or TRBV12-4 and J is TRBJ2-5, with a weak D call TRBD2 (5 bases). The CDR3 has 12 residues. CDR3 nucleotides: TGTGCCAGCAGTTTAGCGAGGGAGACCCGGTACTTC. As protein: CASSLARETRYF.

This clonotype was observed many times. This chain connects TRBV28 to TRBJ1-6; D is undetermined. Germline CDR1 and CDR2: MDHEN and SYDVKM. The length of the CDR3 is 13 residues. V was shortened by 5 bases and J by 10 bases, with 12 bases between the two germline ends. The CDR3 is CASSLGPRSPLHF. The CDR3 region has the DNA TGTGCCAGCAGTCTCGGGCCTCGATCACCCCTCCACTTT.

This clonotype was recorded at least ten times. This chain uses TRBV7-2 with TRBJ1-1; D not resolved. Germline V gene lookup returns CDR1 SGHTA and CDR2 FQGNSA. The CDR3 is 14 residues long. Trimming left V 4 bases short and J 4 bases short, with 13 bases between. The CDR3 protein is CASSSLVGSTEAFF. CDR3 DNA: TGTGCCAGCAGCTCCCTTGTGGGCAGCACTGAAGCTTTCTTT.

This clonotype appeared a few times. The CDR3 nucleotides read TGCGCCAGCAGCCAACCGGGGACTATCTACGAGCAGTACTTC. Protein sequence: CASSQPGTIYEQYF. The V gene is TRBV5-1, the J gene TRBJ2-7, with 7 bases fitting TRBD2. The J segment lost 3 bases and the V segment lost 4 bases, leaving 7 bases of the junction unmatched. Germline CDR1 is SGHRS and CDR2 is YFSETQ. There are 14 residues in the CDR3.

This clonotype showed up just a few times. The chain combines TRBV7-9 with TRBJ2-2; D gene ambiguous. CDR1 is SEHNR and CDR2 is FQNEAQ in the germline V gene (reference sequence). V lost 5 bases and J 5 bases, leaving 12 bases between the germline ends. The length of the CDR3 is 14 residues. The CDR3 nucleotides are TGTGCCAGCAGCACCCCCAAACCTACCGGGGAGCTGTTTTTT. Protein sequence: CASSTPKPTGELFF.

This clonotype was counted a few times. This chain connects TRBV28 to TRBJ2-5; TRBD1 matches at 8 bases. The CDR3 is made up of 18 amino acids. V shed 2 bases and J 2 bases; nucleotides not matched to a gene: 13. Germline V gene data show CDR1 as MDHEN and CDR2 as SYDVKM. The CDR3, as DNA: TGTGCCAGCAGTTTACCGGGACAGGCCCCGGTGGGTCAAGAGACCCAGTACTTC. Translated: CASSLPGQAPVGQETQYF.

This clonotype was counted ten times or more. The chain recombines TRBV20-1 with TRBJ2-7; TRBD1 aligns across 8 bases. The CDR3 covers 15 residues. Germline CDR1 reads DFQATT; CDR2 reads SNEGSKA (reference sequence). V gave up 0 bases and J gave up 2 bases; unmatched junction bases: 6. CDR3 coding DNA: TGCAGTGCTAGAGATGGACGGACAGGGCCCTACGAGCAGTACTTC. Its translation is CSARDGRTGPYEQYF.

CDR3 DNA: TGCAGTGCTACGCCCGGGACTAGCGGATACAATGAGCAGTTCTTC. Translation: CSATPGTSGYNEQFF. This sequence joins TRBV20-1 and TRBJ2-1; 11 positions match TRBD2. V shed 4 bases, J shed 4 bases, and the junction held 6 bases outside the gene matches. Germline-derived CDR1 and CDR2 are DFQATT and SNEGSKA (reference sequence). There are 15 residues in the CDR3.

This rearrangement joins TRBV7-8 to TRBJ1-6; a possible D gene is TRBD1 (5 bases). The length of the CDR3 is 15 residues. From germline, CDR1 is SGHVS and CDR2 FQNEAQ. Trimming cost V 3 bases and J 2 bases, with 8 bases left between them. The CDR3 sequence: CASSFDRAYNSPLHF. DNA of the CDR3: TGTGCCAGCAGCTTTGACAGAGCCTATAATTCACCCCTCCACTTT.

The chain carries TRBV5-5 and TRBJ2-1; D is unresolved. Germline loops: CDR1 SGHKS, CDR2 YYEKEE (reference sequence). The CDR3 runs 15 residues. Trimming took 0 bases from V and 8 from J, leaving 15 bases between them. The CDR3 DNA reads TGTGCCAGCAGCTTGGTGCAGGCAAGTGGGGATGAGCAGTTCTTC. Translating it yields CASSLVQASGDEQFF.

The J gene is TRBJ2-1, the V gene TRBV12-5; a possible D gene is TRBD2 (6 bases). V lost 6 bases, J lost 7 bases, and 13 bases lay in between. The CDR3 runs to 13 residues. Germline assignment: CDR1 LGHNT and CDR2 FRNRAP. This CDR3 is CASGSGTGNEQFF. The CDR3, as DNA: TGTGCTAGTGGATCCGGGACTGGGAATGAGCAGTTCTTC.

This clonotype came up many times. This chain connects TRBV7-8 to TRBJ1-5; D unresolved. The CDR3 has 16 residues. The germline V gene has CDR1 SGHVS and CDR2 FQNEAQ. The V end was cut by 5 bases, the J end by 2 bases, with 16 bases between. The CDR3 DNA follows: TGTGCCAGCAGCCCCCGGGCCTCCCCGGGCAATCAGCCCCAGCATTTT. It specifies CASSPRASPGNQPQHF.

This rearrangement joins TRBV7-2 to TRBJ2-5; 8 bases are a match to TRBD2. The germline gives CDR1 SGHTA, CDR2 FQGNSA. V dropped 2 bases and J dropped 3; count of bases not matched to a gene: 5. CDR3 length: 15 residues. The CDR3 reads CASSLFVSGKETQYF. CDR3 DNA: TGTGCCAGCAGCTTATTTGTTAGCGGGAAAGAGACCCAGTACTTC.

This rearrangement joins TRBV7-2 to TRBJ1-1, with 9 bases matching TRBD1. V trimming: 4 bases; J trimming: 6 bases; junction bases outside the gene matches: 6. The CDR3 contains 14 residues. Germline CDR1 SGHTA, CDR2 FQGNSA. CDR3 in amino acids: CASSYRTGDSEAFF. Written as DNA, the CDR3 is TGTGCCAGCAGCTACCGGACAGGGGATTCTGAAGCTTTCTTT.

Many counts were recorded for this clonotype. This chain uses TRBV5-1 with TRBJ2-3, with 16 bases aligning to TRBD2. The CDR3 totals 18 residues. Germline V gene sequence: CDR1 SGHRS, CDR2 YFSETQ. The ends lost 4 bases at V and 0 bases at J; junction bases unmatched: 5. The CDR3 protein is CASSHGTSGRASTDTQYF. The CDR3 DNA follows: TGCGCCAGCAGCCACGGGACTAGCGGGAGGGCAAGCACAGATACGCAGTATTTT.

V is TRBV20-1 and J is TRBJ1-5, with a weak D call TRBD1 (6 bases). CDR3 length: 15 residues. The V gene lost 0 bases and the J gene lost 1 base, with 10 bases spanning the gap. In germline, CDR1 is DFQATT, CDR2 SNEGSKA (reference sequence). The CDR3 loop is CSAREMGASNQPQHF. The CDR3 DNA follows: TGCAGTGCTAGAGAGATGGGGGCGAGCAATCAGCCCCAGCATTTT.

There are many counts of this clonotype. In DNA, the CDR3 is TGTGCCAGCAGCCGGGCAGCGGGAGGCTACAATGAGCAGTTCTTC. Translation gives CASSRAAGGYNEQFF. The rearrangement joins TRBV7-2 to TRBJ2-1; 9 bases agree with TRBD2. The J segment lost 3 bases and the V segment lost 5 bases, leaving 5 bases of the junction unmatched. The CDR3 is 15 residues long. Germline V gene sequence: CDR1 SGHTA, CDR2 FQGNSA.

This rearrangement joins TRBV24-1 to TRBJ1-5; 7 bases align to TRBD1. Germline V CDR1 and CDR2: KGHDR, SFDVKD. This CDR3 spans 15 amino acids. The V gene end was trimmed by 4 bases and the J gene end by 6 bases; junction bases not matched to a gene: 8. The CDR3 is CATSDPRQGSQPQHF. CDR3 sequence (DNA): TGTGCCACCAGTGACCCAAGACAGGGTAGTCAGCCCCAGCATTTT.

V and J are TRBV28 and TRBJ2-1; no firm D call. With the DNA end fitting TRBJ2-7 better, the J assignment may be wrong. The CDR3 is made up of 11 amino acids. The germline CDR1 and CDR2 sequences are MDHEN and SYDVKM. The CDR3 spells CASSLNNEQYF. In nucleotides, the CDR3 is TGTGCCAGCAGTCTAAACAATGAGCAGTACTTC.

There are many counts of this clonotype. The chain combines TRBV27 with TRBJ1-1; no firm D call. Germline V gene data show CDR1 as MNHEY and CDR2 as SMNVEV (reference sequence). The CDR3 length is 13 residues. V lost 4 bases and J 1 base, leaving 7 bases between the germline ends. CDR3 sequence (DNA): TGTGCCAGCAGTTCCGGGGAGAACACTGAAGCTTTCTTT. This encodes CASSSGENTEAFF.

In the case of this clonotype: One base away lies a much larger clone, so this may be a sequencing read error. This rearrangement joins TRBV7-8 to TRBJ2-2; 8 bases align to TRBD2. The CDR3 consists of 19 residues. Germline assignment: CDR1 SGHVS and CDR2 FQNEAQ. The CDR3 coding sequence is TGTGCCGGCAGCTTAGCGCTCAGGGCCAGCGGGAGAGAAACCGGGGAGCTGTTTTTT. Protein: CAGSLALRASGRETGELFF.